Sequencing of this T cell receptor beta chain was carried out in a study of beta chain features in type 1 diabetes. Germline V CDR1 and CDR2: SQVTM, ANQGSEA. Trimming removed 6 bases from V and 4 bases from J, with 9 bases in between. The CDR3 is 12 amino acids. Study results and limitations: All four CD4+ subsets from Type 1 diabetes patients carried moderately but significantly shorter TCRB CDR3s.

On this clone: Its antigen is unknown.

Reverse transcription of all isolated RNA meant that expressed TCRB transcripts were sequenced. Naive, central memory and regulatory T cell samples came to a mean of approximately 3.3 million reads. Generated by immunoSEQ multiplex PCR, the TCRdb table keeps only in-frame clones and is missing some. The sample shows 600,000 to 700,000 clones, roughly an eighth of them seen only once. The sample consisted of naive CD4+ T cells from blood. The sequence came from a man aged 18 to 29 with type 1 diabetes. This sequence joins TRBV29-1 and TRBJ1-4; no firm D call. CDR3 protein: CSVTGNNEKLFF. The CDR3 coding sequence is TGCAGCGTGACCGGGAATAATGAAAAACTGTTTTTT.